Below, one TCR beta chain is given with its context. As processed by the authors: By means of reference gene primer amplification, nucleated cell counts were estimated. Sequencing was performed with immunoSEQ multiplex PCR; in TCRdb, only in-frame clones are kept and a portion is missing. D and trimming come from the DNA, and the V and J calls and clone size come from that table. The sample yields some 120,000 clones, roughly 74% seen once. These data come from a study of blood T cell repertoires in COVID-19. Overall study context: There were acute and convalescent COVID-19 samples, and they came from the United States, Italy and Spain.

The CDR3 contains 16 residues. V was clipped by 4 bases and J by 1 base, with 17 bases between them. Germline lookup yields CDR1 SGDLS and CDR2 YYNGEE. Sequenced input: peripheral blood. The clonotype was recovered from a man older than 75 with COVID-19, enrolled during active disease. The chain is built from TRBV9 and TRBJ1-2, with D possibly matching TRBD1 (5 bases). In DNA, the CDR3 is TGTGCCAGCAGCCCGAGACAGCATCCCATTAACTATGGCTACACCTTC. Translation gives CASSPRQHPINYGYTF.